This entry concerns a single T cell receptor (beta chain). Produced via immunoSEQ multiplex PCR; TCRdb's table is partial and in-frame only. The table shows about 110,000 clones, with around nine tenths occurring only once. The CDR3 is 14 residues long. CDR1 is MNHEY, CDR2 SVGAGI, per germline. Between the trimmed V and J ends, which lost 5 bases and 4 bases, there was a span of 15 bases. This sample was taken from a study of T cell responses to AZD1222 COVID-19 vaccine. The TCR sequence derives from an adult who received the AZD1222 COVID-19 vaccine. J is TRBJ2-7 and V is TRBV6-5; D is ambiguous. The sample here was peripheral blood, taken 28 days after the second AZD1222 dose. Written as DNA, the CDR3 is TGTGCCAGCAGTCCGACTGCCTCCGTATACGAGCAGTACTTC. Translated, it gives CASSPTASVYEQYF.